Reported below is one T cell receptor (beta chain). As yet, its antigen is unknown. This sample stems from a study of identifying expanded T cells in peripheral blood. Healthy donors had no documented immune events, such as infections, while sampled. General study points: Variance in clone template counts between approximately 2-week samples significantly increased with total template count across all healthy donors. Technical replicates showed roughly 1.2 changed clones; about two weeks about 16; four weeks 19.

Here immunoSEQ multiplex PCR was the method, and the copy in TCRdb shows in-frame clones only, minus some. Here the sample spans fewer than 80,000 clones, roughly four fifths being singletons. The CDR3 has 15 amino acids. Deletions cut 3 bases from V and 1 base from J, with 13 bases between. CDR1 SGHTA and CDR2 FQGTGA come from the germline V gene. Material: blood. This receptor was obtained from a person aged 18-70 years in good health. The chain uses TRBV7-3 and TRBJ2-7; possible D gene TRBD2, 7 bases. The CDR3 loop reads CASSFRTAGSYEQYV. In DNA, the CDR3 is TGTGCCAGCAGCTTCCGGACAGCGGGATCCTACGAGCAGTACGTC.